This T cell receptor beta chain was sequenced for a study of blood T cell repertoires in COVID-19. At the level of the study: T cells, B-cell-depleted T cells, or PBMCs supplied cDNA or gDNA.

Sequencing used immunoSEQ multiplex PCR; TCRdb keeps in-frame clones, though not all of them. This sample has about 86,000 clones, with approximately 79% found just once. This CDR3 is built from 14 residues. Trimming took 0 bases from V and 5 from J, leaving 10 bases between them. CDR1 and CDR2 from the germline V gene are ENHRY and SYGVKD. The clonotype was recovered from a man aged 70-80 years with acute or convalescent COVID-19. J is TRBJ1-2 and V is TRBV10-3; D gene ambiguous. Sequencing was done on a sample of peripheral blood. In DNA, the CDR3 is TGTGCCATCAGTGAGTCGAGGGTGGTATATGGCTACACCTTC. It translates to CAISESRVVYGYTF.